This entry concerns a single T cell receptor (beta chain). The record originates from a study of technical replicates of blood from a handful of donors. Sequencing used immunoSEQ multiplex PCR; TCRdb keeps in-frame clones, though not all of them. The table shows about 79,000 clones, with about nine tenths occurring only once. CDR3 length: 13 residues. With 7 bases removed from V and 3 bases from J, the gap between germline ends came to 11 bases. The germline V gene has CDR1 SNHLY and CDR2 FYNNEI. The rearrangement links TRBV2 to TRBJ2-3; tentative D call: TRBD1 (5 bases). The sample comprised T cells isolated from PBMCs. The TCR sequence derives from a human donor in good health. Some clones in this sample may be carry-over from other donors' samples. CDR3 loop: CASNLGRTDTQYF. In DNA form, the CDR3 reads TGTGCCAGCAACTTGGGGCGGACAGATACGCAGTATTTT.